The source of this T cell receptor beta chain is a study of T cells in Graves' hyperthyroidism and ophthalmopathy. Whole-study context: At initial diagnosis, before any treatment had begun, peripheral blood was obtained.

Germline V gene data show CDR1 as LNHDA and CDR2 as SQIVND (reference sequence). There are 13 residues in the CDR3. J was trimmed by 8 bases and V by 3 bases; bases with no gene match: 5. In this sample, this clonotype turned up a few times. Its antigen is not identified. TCR beta CDR3 region amplification was performed from RNA transcripts. TCR CDR3 regions were first amplified by RT-PCR with HTBI primers. TCRdb re-called the multiplex PCR reads with MiXCR, one entry per CDR3 protein. The repertoire holds roughly 290,000 distinct CDR3 sequences, with about 18% as singletons. Broader study findings: Ophthalmopathy was told apart from stable hyperthyroidism by a 13 V-J model.

This receptor was obtained from a woman in her sixties with Graves' ophthalmopathy. This sequence joins TRBV19 and TRBJ1-2, with 8 nucleotides matching TRBD1. Material for sequencing was blood. The CDR3 region has the DNA TGTGCCAGTAGTATTATGACAGGGGAAGGCTACACCTTC. Translation gives CASSIMTGEGYTF.